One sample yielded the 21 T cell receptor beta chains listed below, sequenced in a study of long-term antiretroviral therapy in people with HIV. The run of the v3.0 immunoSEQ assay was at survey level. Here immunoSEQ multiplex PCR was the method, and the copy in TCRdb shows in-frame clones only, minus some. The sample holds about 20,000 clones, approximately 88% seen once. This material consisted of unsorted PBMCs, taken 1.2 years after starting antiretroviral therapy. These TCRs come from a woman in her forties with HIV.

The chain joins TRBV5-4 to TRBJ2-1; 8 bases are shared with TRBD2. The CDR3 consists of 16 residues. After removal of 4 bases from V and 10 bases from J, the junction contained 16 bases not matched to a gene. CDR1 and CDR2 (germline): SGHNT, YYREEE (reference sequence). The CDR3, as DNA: TGTGCCAGCAGCCCCGGACTGTCCCTACTAGCGGACGAGCAGTTCTTC. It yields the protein CASSPGLSLLADEQFF.

CDR3 DNA sequence: TGCGCCAGCAGCTTGGATTTTACAGGGAGCTACGAGCAGTACTTC. It encodes CASSLDFTGSYEQYF. This chain connects TRBV5-1 to TRBJ2-7; tentative D call: TRBD1 (6 bases). Germline assignment: CDR1 SGHRS and CDR2 YFSETQ. This CDR3 has 15 amino acids. V lost 0 bases and J lost 3, with 13 bases in between.

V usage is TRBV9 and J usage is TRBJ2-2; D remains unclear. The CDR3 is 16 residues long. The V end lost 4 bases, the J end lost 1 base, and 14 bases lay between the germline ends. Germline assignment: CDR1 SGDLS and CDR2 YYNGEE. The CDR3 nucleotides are TGTGCCAGCAGCATGAGGACGCCTCGGAACACCGGGGAGCTGTTTTTT. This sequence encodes CASSMRTPRNTGELFF.

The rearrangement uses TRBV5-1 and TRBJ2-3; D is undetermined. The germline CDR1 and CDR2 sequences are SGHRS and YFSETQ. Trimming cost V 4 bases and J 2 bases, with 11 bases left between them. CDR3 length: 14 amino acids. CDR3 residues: CASSLGLNTDTQYF. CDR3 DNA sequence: TGCGCCAGCAGCCTGGGCCTTAACACAGATACGCAGTATTTT.

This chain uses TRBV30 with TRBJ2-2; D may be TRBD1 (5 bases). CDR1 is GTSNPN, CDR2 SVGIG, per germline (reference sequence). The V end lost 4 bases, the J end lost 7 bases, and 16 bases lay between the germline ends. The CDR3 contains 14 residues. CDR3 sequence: CAWNRGPGHGELFF. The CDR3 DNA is TGTGCCTGGAATAGGGGCCCCGGCCACGGGGAGCTGTTTTTT. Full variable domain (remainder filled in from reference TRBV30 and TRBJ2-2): SQTIHQWPATLVQPVGSPLSLECTVEGTSNPNLYWYRQAAGRGLQLLFYSVGIGQISSEVPQNLSASRPQDRQFILSSKKLLLSDSGFYLCAWNRGPGHGELFFGEGSRLTVL.

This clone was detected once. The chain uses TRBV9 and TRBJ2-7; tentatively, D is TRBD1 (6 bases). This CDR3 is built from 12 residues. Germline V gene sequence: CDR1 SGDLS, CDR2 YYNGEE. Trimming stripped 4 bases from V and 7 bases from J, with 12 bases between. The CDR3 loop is CASSLGGPEQYF. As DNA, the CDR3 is TGTGCCAGCAGCTTAGGGGGTCCAGAGCAGTACTTC.

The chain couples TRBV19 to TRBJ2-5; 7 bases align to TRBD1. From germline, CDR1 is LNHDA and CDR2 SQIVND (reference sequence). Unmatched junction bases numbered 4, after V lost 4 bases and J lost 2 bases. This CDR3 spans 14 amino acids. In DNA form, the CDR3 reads TGTGCCAGTAGTACCGGACAGGTTCAAGAGACCCAGTACTTC. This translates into CASSTGQVQETQYF.

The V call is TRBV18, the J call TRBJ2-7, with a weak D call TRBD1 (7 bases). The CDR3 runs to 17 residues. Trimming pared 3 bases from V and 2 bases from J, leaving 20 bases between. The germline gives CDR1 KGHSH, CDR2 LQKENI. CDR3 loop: CASSPRDSRGLAYEQYF. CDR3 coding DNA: TGTGCCAGCTCACCGCGGGACAGTCGGGGGTTGGCCTACGAGCAGTACTTC.

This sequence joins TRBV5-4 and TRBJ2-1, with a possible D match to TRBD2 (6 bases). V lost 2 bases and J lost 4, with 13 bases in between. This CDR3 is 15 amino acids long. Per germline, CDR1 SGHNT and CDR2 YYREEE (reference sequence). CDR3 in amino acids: CASSFPGAKYNEQFF. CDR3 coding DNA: TGTGCCAGCAGCTTTCCGGGAGCGAAATACAATGAGCAGTTCTTC.

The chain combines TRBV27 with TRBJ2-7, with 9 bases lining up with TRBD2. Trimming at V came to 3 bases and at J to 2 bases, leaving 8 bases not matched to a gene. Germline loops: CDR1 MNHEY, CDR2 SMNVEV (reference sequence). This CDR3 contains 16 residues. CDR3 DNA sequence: TGTGCCAGCAGTTTGACTAGCGGAGCCCCAACCTACGAGCAGTACTTC. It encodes CASSLTSGAPTYEQYF.

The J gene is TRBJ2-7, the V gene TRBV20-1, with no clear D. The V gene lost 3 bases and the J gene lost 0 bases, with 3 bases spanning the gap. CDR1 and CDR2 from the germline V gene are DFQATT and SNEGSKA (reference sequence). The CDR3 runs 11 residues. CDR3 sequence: CSASDSYEQYF. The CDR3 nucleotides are TGCAGTGCTAGCGACTCCTACGAGCAGTACTTC.

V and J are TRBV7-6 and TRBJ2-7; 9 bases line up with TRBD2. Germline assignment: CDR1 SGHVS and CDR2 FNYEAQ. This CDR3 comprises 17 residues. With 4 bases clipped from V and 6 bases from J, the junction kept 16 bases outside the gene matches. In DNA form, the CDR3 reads TGTGCCAGCAGCTCACAGGGTGGGACTAGCCCGTCGAGCGAGCAGTACTTC. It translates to CASSSQGGTSPSSEQYF.

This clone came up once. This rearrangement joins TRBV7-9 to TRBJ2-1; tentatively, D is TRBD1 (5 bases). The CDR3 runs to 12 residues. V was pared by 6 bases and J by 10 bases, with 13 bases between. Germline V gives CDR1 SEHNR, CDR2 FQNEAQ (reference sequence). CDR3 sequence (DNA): TGTGCCAGCAGACAAGATTCAGGGGAGCAGTTCTTC. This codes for CASRQDSGEQFF.

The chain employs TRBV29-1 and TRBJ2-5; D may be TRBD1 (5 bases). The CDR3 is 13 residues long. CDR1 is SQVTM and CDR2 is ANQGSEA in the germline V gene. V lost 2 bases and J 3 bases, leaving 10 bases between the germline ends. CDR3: CSVERQSKETQYF. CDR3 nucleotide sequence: TGCAGCGTTGAAAGACAGAGCAAAGAGACCCAGTACTTC.

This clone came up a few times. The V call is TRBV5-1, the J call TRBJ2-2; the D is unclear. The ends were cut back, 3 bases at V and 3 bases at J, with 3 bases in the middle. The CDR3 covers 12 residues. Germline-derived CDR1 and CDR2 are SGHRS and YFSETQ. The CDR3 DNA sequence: TGCGCCAGCAGCTCTTACACCGGGGAGCTGTTTTTT. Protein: CASSSYTGELFF.

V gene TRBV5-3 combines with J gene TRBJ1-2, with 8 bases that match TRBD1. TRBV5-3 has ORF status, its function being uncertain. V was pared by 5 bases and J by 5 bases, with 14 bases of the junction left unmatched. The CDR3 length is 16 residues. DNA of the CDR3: TGTGCCAGAAGACAACTAGGCAGGGGGCTGGGGTATGGCTACACCTTC. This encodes CARRQLGRGLGYGYTF.

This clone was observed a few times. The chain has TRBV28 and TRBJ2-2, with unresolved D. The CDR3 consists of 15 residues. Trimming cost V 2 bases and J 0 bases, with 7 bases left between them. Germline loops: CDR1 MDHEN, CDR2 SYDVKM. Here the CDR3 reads CASSLASANTGELFF. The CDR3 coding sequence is TGTGCCAGCAGTTTAGCCTCAGCGAACACCGGGGAGCTGTTTTTT. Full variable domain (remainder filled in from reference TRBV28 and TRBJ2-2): DVKVTQSSRYLVKRTGEKVFLECVQDMDHENMFWYRQDPGLGLRLIYFSYDVKMKEKGDIPEGYSVSREKKERFSLILESASTNQTSMYLCASSLASANTGELFFGEGSRLTVL.

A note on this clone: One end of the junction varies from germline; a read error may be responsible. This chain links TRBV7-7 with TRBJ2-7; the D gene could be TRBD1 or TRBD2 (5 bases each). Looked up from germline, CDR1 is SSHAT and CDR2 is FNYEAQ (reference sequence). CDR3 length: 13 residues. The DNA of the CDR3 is TGTGCTAGCAGCTTAGATGAGGGGTCCGAGCAGTACTTC. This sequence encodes CASSLDEGSEQYF. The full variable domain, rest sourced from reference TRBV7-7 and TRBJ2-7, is GAGVSQSPRYKVTKRGQDVTLRCDPISSHATLYWYQQALGQGPEFLTYFNYEAQPDKSGLPSDRFSAERPEGSISTLTIQRTEQRDSAMYRCASSLDEGSEQYFGPGTRLTVT.

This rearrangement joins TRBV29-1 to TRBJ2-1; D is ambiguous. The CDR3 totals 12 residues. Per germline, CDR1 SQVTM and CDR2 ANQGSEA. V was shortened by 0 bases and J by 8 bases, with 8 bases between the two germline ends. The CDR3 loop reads CSVEDRVYEQFF. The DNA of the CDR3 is TGCAGCGTTGAAGATAGGGTTTATGAGCAGTTCTTC.

The CDR3 region has the DNA TGTGCCAGTAGTGTCGGGGAGATGAGGGGCTACACCTTC. Encoded protein: CASSVGEMRGYTF. V gene TRBV19 combines with J gene TRBJ1-2; D not resolved. V was trimmed by 5 bases and J by 8 bases, leaving 15 bases between them. The CDR3 contains 13 residues. Germline V gene lookup returns CDR1 LNHDA and CDR2 SQIVND (reference sequence).

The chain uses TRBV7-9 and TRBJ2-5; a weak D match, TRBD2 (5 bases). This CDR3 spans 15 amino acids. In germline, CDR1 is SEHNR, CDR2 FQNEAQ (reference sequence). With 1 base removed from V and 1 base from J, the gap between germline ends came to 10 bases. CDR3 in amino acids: CASSLGLGSQETQYF. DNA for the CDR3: TGTGCCAGCAGCTTAGGATTGGGGAGCCAAGAGACCCAGTACTTC.